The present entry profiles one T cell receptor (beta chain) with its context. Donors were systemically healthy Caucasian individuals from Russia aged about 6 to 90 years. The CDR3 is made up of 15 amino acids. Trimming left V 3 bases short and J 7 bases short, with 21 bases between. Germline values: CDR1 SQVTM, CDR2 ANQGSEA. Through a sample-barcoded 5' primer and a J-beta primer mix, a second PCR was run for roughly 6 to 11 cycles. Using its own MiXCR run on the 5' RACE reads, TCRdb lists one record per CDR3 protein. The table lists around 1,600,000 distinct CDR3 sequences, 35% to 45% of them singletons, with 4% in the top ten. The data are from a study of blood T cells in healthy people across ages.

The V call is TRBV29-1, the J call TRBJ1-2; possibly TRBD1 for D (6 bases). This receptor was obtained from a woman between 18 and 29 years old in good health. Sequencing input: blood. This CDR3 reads CSVDGFLDRSVGYTF. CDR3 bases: TGCAGCGTTGATGGATTCCTCGACAGGTCTGTTGGCTACACCTTC.